This passage covers 8 T cell receptor beta chains from one sample sequenced in a study of siplizumab effects on memory and regulatory T cells. Sequencing was performed with immunoSEQ multiplex PCR; in TCRdb, only in-frame clones are kept and a portion is missing. The sample contains just over 50,000 clones, 95% to 98% of which appear only once. The specimen was naive CD4+ T cells sorted from blood. The receptors were gathered from a human donor in good health.

This rearrangement joins TRBV5-1 to TRBJ2-2; TRBD2 matches 14 bases. This CDR3 is built from 15 residues. Germline V gene data show CDR1 as SGHRS and CDR2 as YFSETQ. J was trimmed by 7 bases and V by 5 bases; bases with no gene match: 4. The CDR3 coding sequence is TGCGCCAGCAGTCGACTAGCGGGAGGGGACGGGGAGCTGTTTTTT. Protein sequence: CASSRLAGGDGELFF.

The genes are TRBV11-2 and TRBJ2-1, with TRBD2 identical over 7 bases. CDR3 length: 16 residues. Germline V CDR1 and CDR2: SGHAT, FQNNGV. J was trimmed by 8 bases and V by 1 base; bases with no gene match: 11. The CDR3 region is CASSLVSAGTNHEQFF. CDR3 in DNA: TGTGCCAGCAGCTTAGTGTCAGCGGGGACGAACCATGAGCAGTTCTTC. Supplemented by reference TRBV11-2 and TRBJ2-1, the full variable domain reads EAGVAQSPRYKIIEKRQSVAFWCNPISGHATLYWYQQILGQGPKLLIQFQNNGVVDDSQLPKDRFSAERLKGVDSTLKIQPAKLEDSAVYLCASSLVSAGTNHEQFFGPGTRLTVL.

This sequence joins TRBV19 and TRBJ2-1; 8 bases fit TRBD2. The CDR3 is 15 amino acids. Germline CDR1 LNHDA, CDR2 SQIVND (reference sequence). V shed 8 bases, J shed 4 bases, and the junction held 10 bases outside the gene matches. The CDR3 loop reads CASALDGTSYNEQFF. CDR3 bases: TGTGCCAGTGCCCTAGATGGGACTAGTTACAATGAGCAGTTCTTC.

J is TRBJ2-7 and V is TRBV27, with 10 bases that match TRBD1. V lost 3 bases to trimming and J lost 4 bases; unmatched junction nucleotides: 3. Germline CDR1 reads MNHEY; CDR2 reads SMNVEV (reference sequence). The CDR3 has 14 residues. The CDR3: CASSFRGQGYEQYF. In DNA form, the CDR3 reads TGTGCCAGCAGTTTCAGGGGACAGGGGTACGAGCAGTACTTC.

V is TRBV4-2 and J is TRBJ1-5, with D unclear. The V and J ends lost 0 bases and 8 bases respectively, with 8 bases between them. The CDR3 spans 13 residues. In germline, CDR1 is LGHNA, CDR2 YNFKEQ. CDR3 loop: CASSQDGLEPQHF. The CDR3 DNA reads as TGTGCCAGCAGCCAAGATGGTTTAGAGCCCCAGCATTTT.

The rearrangement uses TRBV7-3 and TRBJ2-2; maybe TRBD2 (6 bases). Germline values: CDR1 SGHTA, CDR2 FQGTGA. The CDR3 length is 18 residues. Trimming removed 4 bases from V and 1 base from J, with 19 bases in between. CDR3 sequence (DNA): TGTGCCAGCAGCTCATCCCCCCGTAGCGGCTTGAACACCGGGGAGCTGTTTTTT. The encoded protein is CASSSSPRSGLNTGELFF.

The chain has TRBV5-8 and TRBJ1-2; D ambiguous. Looked up from germline, CDR1 is SGHTS and CDR2 is YDEGEE. Trimming took 4 bases from V and 4 from J, leaving 14 bases between them. The length of the CDR3 is 14 residues. CDR3 nucleotides: TGTGCCAGCAGCCCCCGTGAAGGGCTCTATGGCTACACCTTC. It is translated as CASSPREGLYGYTF.

The chain couples TRBV10-3 to TRBJ2-7; the match to TRBD1 covers 10 bases. V dropped 4 bases and J dropped 5; count of bases not matched to a gene: 8. The CDR3 loop spans 15 amino acids. Germline V gene data show CDR1 as ENHRY and CDR2 as SYGVKD. This CDR3 is CAISGLRDRGHEQYF. The CDR3 DNA follows: TGTGCCATCAGTGGGCTCCGGGACAGGGGCCACGAGCAGTACTTC.